One and the same sample provided the 5 T cell receptor beta chains below, sequenced in a study of vaccination and CD4 T cells after COVID-19. For these receptors, no antigen is known. Treatment described: 10-day PBMC culture with coronavirus spike peptide pools or control peptides (ViraFEST assay). The Oncomine TCR Beta short-read assay generated sequence data from the DNA of cultured CD4+ T cells. TCRdb reprocessed the PCR reads via MiXCR and lists one record per CDR3 protein. The table has over 15,000 distinct CDR3 sequences, 30% to 40% seen once. Sequenced here: CD4+ T cells from blood, cultured in vitro, sampled before SARS-CoV-2 vaccination. All receptors derive from a human donor who received a COVID-19 vaccine.

V gene TRBV20-1 combines with J gene TRBJ2-5, with D perhaps matching TRBD1 or TRBD2 (6 bases each). Germline V gene sequence: CDR1 DFQATT, CDR2 SNEGSKA (reference sequence). The CDR3 is made up of 14 amino acids. The V and J ends lost 0 bases and 1 base respectively, with 9 bases between them. The CDR3 loop reads CSAREGGSQETQYF. DNA for the CDR3: TGCAGTGCTAGAGAGGGGGGCAGCCAAGAGACCCAGTACTTC.

The chain has TRBV4-2 and TRBJ1-2; D is unresolved. There are 14 residues in the CDR3. Germline-derived CDR1 and CDR2 are LGHNA and YNFKEQ. Trimming took off 4 bases at V and 6 bases at J, with 15 bases between the two ends. CDR3 protein: CASSRERTSDGYTF. Written as DNA, the CDR3 is TGTGCCAGCAGCCGAGAAAGAACAAGTGATGGCTACACCTTC.

This rearrangement joins TRBV7-9 to TRBJ1-6, with D possibly matching TRBD1 (5 bases). V dropped 7 bases and J dropped 8 bases, with 15 bases sitting between them. The V gene's germline CDR1 is SEHNR and CDR2 FQNEAQ (reference sequence). The CDR3 spans 14 residues. In DNA form, the CDR3 reads TGTGCCAGCAAAGACGGTGGGGGTTATTCACCCCTCCACTTT. Translating it yields CASKDGGGYSPLHF. Based on the CDR3 plus reference TRBV7-9 and TRBJ1-6, the full variable domain is DTGVSQNPRHKITKRGQNVTFRCDPISEHNRLYWYRQTLGQGPEFLTYFQNEAQLEKSRLLSDRFSAERPKGSFSTLEIQRTEQGDSAMYLCASKDGGGYSPLHFGNGTRLTVT.

The chain uses TRBV5-4 and TRBJ2-1, with 11 bases identical to TRBD2. The CDR3 length is 16 residues. CDR1 and CDR2 from the germline V gene are SGHNT and YYREEE (reference sequence). The ends lost 1 base at V and 3 bases at J; junction bases unmatched: 3. CDR3 protein: CASSLPGLAVYNEQFF. The CDR3, as DNA: TGTGCCAGCAGCTTGCCGGGACTAGCGGTCTACAATGAGCAGTTCTTC.

CDR3 sequence (DNA): TGCAGTGCTAGAGATGCCAGCTATGGCTACACCTTC. Translating gives CSARDASYGYTF. The chain uses TRBV20-1 and TRBJ1-2; D ambiguous. Trimming took off 0 bases at V and 4 bases at J, with 6 bases between the two ends. CDR1 DFQATT and CDR2 SNEGSKA come from the germline V gene (reference sequence). The CDR3 sequence is 12 residues long.